This T cell receptor beta chain was documented in a study of cytomegalovirus exposure and HLA in healthy donors. The PCR made use of 60 Vbeta and 13 Jbeta primers. Measured with immunoSEQ multiplex PCR; TCRdb has only the in-frame clones, and not every one. Among roughly 120,000 clones listed, 70% to 85% were seen once. At the time of sampling, donors were nominally healthy, though unrecorded immune exposures were likely. This clone has a handful of counts. V dropped 0 bases and J dropped 4 bases, with 12 bases sitting between them. Germline V gives CDR1 LNHDA, CDR2 SQIVND (reference sequence). This CDR3 spans 15 amino acids.

This receptor was identified in a human donor in good health. The sample taken for sequencing was PBMCs. The J gene is TRBJ1-1, the V gene TRBV19; D is perhaps TRBD1 (5 bases). The CDR3 protein is CASSIDPRAGTEAFF. DNA of the CDR3: TGTGCCAGTAGTATAGACCCCAGGGCTGGCACTGAAGCTTTCTTT.